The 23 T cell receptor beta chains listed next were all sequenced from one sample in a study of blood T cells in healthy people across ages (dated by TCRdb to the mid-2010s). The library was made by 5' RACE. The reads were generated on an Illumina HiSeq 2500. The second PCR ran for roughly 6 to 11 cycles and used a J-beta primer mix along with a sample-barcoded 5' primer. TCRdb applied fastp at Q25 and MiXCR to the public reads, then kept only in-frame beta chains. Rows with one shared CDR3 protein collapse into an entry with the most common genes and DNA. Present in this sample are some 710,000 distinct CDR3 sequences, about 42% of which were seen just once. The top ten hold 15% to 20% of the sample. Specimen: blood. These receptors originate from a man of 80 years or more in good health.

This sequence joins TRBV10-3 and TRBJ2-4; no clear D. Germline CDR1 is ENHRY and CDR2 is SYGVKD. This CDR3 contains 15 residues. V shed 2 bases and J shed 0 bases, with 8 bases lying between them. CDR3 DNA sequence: TGTGCCATCAGTGAGACGGACCTAGCCAAAAACATTCAGTACTTC. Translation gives CAISETDLAKNIQYF.

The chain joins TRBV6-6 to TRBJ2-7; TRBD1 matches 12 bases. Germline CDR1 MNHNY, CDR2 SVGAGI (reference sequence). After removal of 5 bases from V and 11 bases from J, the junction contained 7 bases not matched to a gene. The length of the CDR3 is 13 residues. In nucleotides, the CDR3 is TGTGCCAGCAGTCCCCGGGACAGGGGGCATAAGTACTTC. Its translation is CASSPRDRGHKYF.

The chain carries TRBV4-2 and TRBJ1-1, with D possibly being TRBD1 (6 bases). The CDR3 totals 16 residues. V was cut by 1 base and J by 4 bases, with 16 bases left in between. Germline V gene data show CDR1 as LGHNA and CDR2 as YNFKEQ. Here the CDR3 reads CASSQGENRVGTEAFF. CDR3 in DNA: TGTGCCAGCAGCCAAGGGGAAAACAGGGTCGGCACTGAAGCTTTCTTT.

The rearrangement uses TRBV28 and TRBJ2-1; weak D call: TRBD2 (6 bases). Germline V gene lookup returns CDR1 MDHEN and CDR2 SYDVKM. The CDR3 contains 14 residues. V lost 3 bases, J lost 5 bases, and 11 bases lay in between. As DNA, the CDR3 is TGTGCCAGCAGTTTCACCCGGGGGAACAATGAGCAGTTCTTC. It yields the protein CASSFTRGNNEQFF. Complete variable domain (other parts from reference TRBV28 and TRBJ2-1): DVKVTQSSRYLVKRTGEKVFLECVQDMDHENMFWYRQDPGLGLRLIYFSYDVKMKEKGDIPEGYSVSREKKERFSLILESASTNQTSMYLCASSFTRGNNEQFFGPGTRLTVL.

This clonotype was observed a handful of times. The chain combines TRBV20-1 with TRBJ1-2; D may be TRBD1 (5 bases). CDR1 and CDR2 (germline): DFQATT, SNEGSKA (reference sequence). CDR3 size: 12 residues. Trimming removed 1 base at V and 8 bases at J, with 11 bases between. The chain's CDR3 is CSARGVQGGYTF. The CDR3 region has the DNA TGCAGTGCTAGAGGGGTTCAGGGAGGCTACACCTTC.

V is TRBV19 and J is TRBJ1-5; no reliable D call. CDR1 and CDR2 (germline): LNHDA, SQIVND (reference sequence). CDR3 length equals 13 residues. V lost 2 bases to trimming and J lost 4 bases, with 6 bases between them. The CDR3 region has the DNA TGTGCCAGTAGTATAACAGAAAATCAGCCCCAGCATTTT. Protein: CASSITENQPQHF.

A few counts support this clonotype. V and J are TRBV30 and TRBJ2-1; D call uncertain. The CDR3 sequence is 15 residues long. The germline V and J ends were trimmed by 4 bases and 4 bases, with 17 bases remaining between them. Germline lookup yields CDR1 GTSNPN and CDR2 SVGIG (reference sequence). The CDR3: CAWKSAVIAYNEQFF. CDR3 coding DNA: TGTGCCTGGAAGTCGGCGGTCATTGCTTACAATGAGCAGTTCTTC.

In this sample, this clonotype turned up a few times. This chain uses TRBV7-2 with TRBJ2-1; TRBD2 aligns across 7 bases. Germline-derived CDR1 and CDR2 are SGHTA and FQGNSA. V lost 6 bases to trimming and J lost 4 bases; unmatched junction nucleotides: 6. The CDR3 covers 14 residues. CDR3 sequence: CASRYRSGYNEQFF. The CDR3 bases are TGTGCCAGCAGGTACCGTAGCGGGTACAATGAGCAGTTCTTC.

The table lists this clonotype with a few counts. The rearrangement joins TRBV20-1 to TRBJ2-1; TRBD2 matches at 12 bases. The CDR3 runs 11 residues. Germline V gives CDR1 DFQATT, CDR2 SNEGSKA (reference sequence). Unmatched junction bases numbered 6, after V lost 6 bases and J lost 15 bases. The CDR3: CSAPSGREWFF. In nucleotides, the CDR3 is TGCAGTGCCCCTAGCGGGAGGGAATGGTTCTTC.

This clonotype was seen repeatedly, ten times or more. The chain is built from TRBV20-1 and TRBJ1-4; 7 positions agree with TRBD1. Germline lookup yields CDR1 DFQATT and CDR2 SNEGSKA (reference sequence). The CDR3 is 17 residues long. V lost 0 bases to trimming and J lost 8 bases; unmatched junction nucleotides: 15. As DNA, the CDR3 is TGCAGTGCTAGAGATCCCATGACAGGGAGCGGCAACGAAAAACTGTTTTTT. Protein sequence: CSARDPMTGSGNEKLFF.

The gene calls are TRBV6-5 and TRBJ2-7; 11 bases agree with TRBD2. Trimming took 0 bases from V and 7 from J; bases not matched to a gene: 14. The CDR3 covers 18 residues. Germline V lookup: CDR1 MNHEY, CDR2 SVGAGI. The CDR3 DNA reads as TGTGCCAGCAGTTACTCGAGAATCGGTCGACTAGCGGGAAGGGAGCAGTACTTC. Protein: CASSYSRIGRLAGREQYF.

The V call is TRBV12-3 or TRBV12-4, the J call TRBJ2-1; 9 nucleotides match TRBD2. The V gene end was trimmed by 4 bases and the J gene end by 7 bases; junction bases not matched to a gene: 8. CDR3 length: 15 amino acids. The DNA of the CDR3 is TGTGCCAGCAGTTCCCTAGCGGGACTAGTGAATGAGCAGTTCTTC. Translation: CASSSLAGLVNEQFF.

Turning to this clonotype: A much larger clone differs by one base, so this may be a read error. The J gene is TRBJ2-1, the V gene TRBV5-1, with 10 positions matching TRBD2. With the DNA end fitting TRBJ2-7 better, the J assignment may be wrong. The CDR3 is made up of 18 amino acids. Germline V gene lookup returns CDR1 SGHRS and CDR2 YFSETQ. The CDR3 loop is CASSLAFSGRISYNEQYF. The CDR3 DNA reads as TGCGCCAGCAGCTTGGCGTTTAGCGGGAGGATTTCCTACAATGAGCAGTACTTC.

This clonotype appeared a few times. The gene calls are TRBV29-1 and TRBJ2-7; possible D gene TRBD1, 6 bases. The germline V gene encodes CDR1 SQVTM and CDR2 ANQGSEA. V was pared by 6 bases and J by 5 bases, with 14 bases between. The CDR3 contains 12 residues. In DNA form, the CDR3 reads TGCAGCGTCGTACACCACAGGGACGAGCAGTACTTC. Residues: CSVVHHRDEQYF.

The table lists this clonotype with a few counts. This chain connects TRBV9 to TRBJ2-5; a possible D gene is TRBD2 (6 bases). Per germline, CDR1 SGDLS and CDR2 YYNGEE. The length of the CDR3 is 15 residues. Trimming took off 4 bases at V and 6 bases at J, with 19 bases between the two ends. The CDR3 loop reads CASSLTGTGSQTQYF. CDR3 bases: TGTGCCAGCAGCCTTACGGGGACTGGCTCGCAGACCCAGTACTTC.

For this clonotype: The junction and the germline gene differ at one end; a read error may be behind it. Here the CDR3 reads CASSLAQIQETWYF. The CDR3 DNA reads as TGTGCCAGCAGTCTAGCCCAGATCCAAGAGACCTGGTACTTC. The chain has TRBV12-3 or TRBV12-4 and TRBJ2-5; maybe TRBD2 (5 bases). The CDR3 runs to 14 residues.

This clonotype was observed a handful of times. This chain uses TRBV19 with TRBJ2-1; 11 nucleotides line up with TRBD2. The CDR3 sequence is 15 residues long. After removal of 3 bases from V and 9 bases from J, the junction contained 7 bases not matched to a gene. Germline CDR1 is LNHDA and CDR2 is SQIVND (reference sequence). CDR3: CASSITSGSRGEQFF. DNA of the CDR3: TGTGCCAGTAGTATTACTAGCGGGAGCCGGGGTGAGCAGTTCTTC.

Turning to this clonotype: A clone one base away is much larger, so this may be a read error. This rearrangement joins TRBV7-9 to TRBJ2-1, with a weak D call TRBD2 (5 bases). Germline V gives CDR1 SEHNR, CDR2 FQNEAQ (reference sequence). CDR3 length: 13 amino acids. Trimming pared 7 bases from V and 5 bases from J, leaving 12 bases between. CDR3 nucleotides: TGTGCCAGCAACGGGATGAGTCACAATGAGCAGTTCTTC. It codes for CASNGMSHNEQFF.

The CDR3 DNA sequence: TGTGCCAGCAGTGGGGACGGATACACAGATACGCAGTATTTT. Its protein product is CASSGDGYTDTQYF. V is TRBV5-5 and J is TRBJ2-3; the D gene could be TRBD1 or TRBD2 (5 bases each). This CDR3 has 14 amino acids. Germline V gene sequence: CDR1 SGHKS, CDR2 YYEKEE (reference sequence). The V and J ends lost 5 bases and 2 bases respectively, with 12 bases between them.

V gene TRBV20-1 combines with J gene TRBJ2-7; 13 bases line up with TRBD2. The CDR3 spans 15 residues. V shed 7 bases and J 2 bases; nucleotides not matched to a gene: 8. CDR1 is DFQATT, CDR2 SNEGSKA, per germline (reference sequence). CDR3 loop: CSVSGTSGTPYEQYF. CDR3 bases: TGCAGTGTCTCCGGGACTAGCGGGACCCCCTACGAGCAGTACTTC.

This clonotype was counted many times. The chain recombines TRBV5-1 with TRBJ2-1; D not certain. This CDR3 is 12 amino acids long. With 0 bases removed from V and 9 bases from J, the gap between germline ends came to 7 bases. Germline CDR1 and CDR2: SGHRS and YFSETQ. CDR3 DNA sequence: TGCGCCAGCAGCTTGGACGACCGTGAGCAGTTCTTC. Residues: CASSLDDREQFF.

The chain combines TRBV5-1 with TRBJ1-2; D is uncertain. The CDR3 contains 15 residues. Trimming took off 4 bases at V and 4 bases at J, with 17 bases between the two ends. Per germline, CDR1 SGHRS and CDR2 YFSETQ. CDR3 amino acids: CASSPSPEFLYGYTF. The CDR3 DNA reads TGCGCCAGCAGCCCTTCACCGGAGTTTCTCTATGGCTACACCTTC.

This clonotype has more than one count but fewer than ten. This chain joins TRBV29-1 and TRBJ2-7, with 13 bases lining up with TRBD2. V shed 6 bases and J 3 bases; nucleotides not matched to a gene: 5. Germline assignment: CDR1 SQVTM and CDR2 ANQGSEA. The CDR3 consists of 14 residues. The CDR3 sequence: CSVNGLAGVYEQYF. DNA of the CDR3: TGCAGCGTCAACGGACTAGCGGGAGTCTACGAGCAGTACTTC.